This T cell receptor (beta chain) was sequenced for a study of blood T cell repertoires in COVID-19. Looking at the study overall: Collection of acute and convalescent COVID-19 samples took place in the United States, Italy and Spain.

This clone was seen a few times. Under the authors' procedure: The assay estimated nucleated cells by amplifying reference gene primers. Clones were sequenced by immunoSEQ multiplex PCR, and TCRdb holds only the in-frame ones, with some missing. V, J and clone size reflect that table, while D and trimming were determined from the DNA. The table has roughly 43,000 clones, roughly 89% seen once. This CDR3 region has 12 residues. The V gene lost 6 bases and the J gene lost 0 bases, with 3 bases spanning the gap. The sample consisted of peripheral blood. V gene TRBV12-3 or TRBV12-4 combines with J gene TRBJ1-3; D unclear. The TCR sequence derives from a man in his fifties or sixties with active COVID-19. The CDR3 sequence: CASSHSGNTIYF. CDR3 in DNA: TGTGCCAGCAGCCACTCTGGAAACACCATATATTTT.